Included here is one TCR beta chain sequence, with context. The second PCR ran roughly 6 to 11 cycles with a sample-barcoded 5' primer and J-beta primers. From the 5' RACE reads, TCRdb called clonotypes with MiXCR, one entry per CDR3 protein. In the table there are 920,000 or so distinct CDR3 sequences, more than 40% of which are singletons. The data were obtained in a study of blood T cells in healthy people across ages. Looked up from germline, CDR1 is SGHRS and CDR2 is YFSETQ. Germline trimming cut 0 bases from V and 1 base from J; bases unmatched to any gene: 6. The CDR3 runs 18 residues. The clonotype originates from an older woman in good health. This chain uses TRBV5-1 with TRBJ2-1; TRBD2 agrees at 11 bases. The material sequenced was blood. The CDR3 reads CASSLGTSGSLSYNEQFF. The CDR3 DNA is TGCGCCAGCAGCTTGGGAACTAGCGGGAGCCTTTCCTACAATGAGCAGTTCTTC.